This T cell receptor beta chain was obtained from a study of T cell responses to AZD1222 COVID-19 vaccine. Study information: Second-dose recipients at about 4 or about 12 weeks were treated as one pooled group.

Profiling relied on immunoSEQ multiplex PCR, and the TCRdb table lists in-frame clones only, not all of them. The top ten clones hold 2.9% of a sample with over 95,000 clones, around 90% of them seen once. This clonotype was obtained from an adult in good health. The sample in question was peripheral blood, obtained on day 0 of AZD1222 vaccination.

CDR3 region: CASSFGQGRTLETQYF. CDR3 nucleotide sequence: TGTGCCAGCAGCTTTGGGCAGGGTCGTACGTTGGAGACCCAGTACTTC. The V and J genes are TRBV11-1 and TRBJ2-5; D may be TRBD1 (5 bases). Trimming pared 3 bases from V and 5 bases from J, leaving 19 bases between. CDR3 size: 16 residues. Germline CDR1 and CDR2: SGHAT and FQDESV (reference sequence).